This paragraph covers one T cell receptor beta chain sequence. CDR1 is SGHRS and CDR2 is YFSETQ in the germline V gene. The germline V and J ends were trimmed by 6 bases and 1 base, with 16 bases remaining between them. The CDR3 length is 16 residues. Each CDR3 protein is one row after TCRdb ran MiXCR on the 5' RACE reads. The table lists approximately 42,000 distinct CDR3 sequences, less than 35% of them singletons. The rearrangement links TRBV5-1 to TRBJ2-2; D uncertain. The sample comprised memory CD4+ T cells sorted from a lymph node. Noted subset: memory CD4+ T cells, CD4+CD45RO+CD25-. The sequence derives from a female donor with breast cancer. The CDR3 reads CASMADPDGNTGELFF. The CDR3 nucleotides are TGCGCCAGCATGGCGGATCCGGACGGGAACACCGGGGAGCTGTTTTTT.